These 27 T cell receptor beta chains came from one sample sequenced in a study of cytomegalovirus exposure and HLA in healthy donors. PCR amplification relied on 60 Vbeta primers (plus 13 Jbeta primers). Profiled with immunoSEQ multiplex PCR; TCRdb holds only in-frame clones, not every one. This sample has 140,000 to 150,000 clones, with more than 9.5% found just once. The sequenced sample consisted of PBMCs. The receptors derive from a man aged 50 to 59 in good health and CMV-seronegative.

The chain combines TRBV2 with TRBJ2-3; no definite D call. Germline lookup yields CDR1 SNHLY and CDR2 FYNNEI. This CDR3 is built from 15 residues. With 2 bases removed from V and 1 base from J, the gap between germline ends came to 10 bases. The CDR3 loop is CASSERVAGTDTQYF. The CDR3 DNA follows: TGTGCCAGCAGTGAACGGGTAGCTGGCACAGATACGCAGTATTTT.

This clone turned up a few times. V usage is TRBV10-3 and J usage is TRBJ2-1, with D possibly TRBD2 on 5 matching bases. The CDR3 sequence is 16 residues long. Germline CDR1 reads ENHRY; CDR2 reads SYGVKD. Trimming took 0 bases from V and 0 from J, leaving 9 bases between them. This chain's CDR3 is CAISESAGSSYNEQFF. In DNA form, the CDR3 reads TGTGCCATCAGTGAGTCGGCGGGTAGCTCCTACAATGAGCAGTTCTTC.

The chain uses TRBV5-3 and TRBJ2-5, with TRBD2 identical over 8 bases. TRBV5-3 is placed among ORFs of uncertain function. This CDR3 comprises 15 residues. The trim removed 2 bases at V and 3 bases at J, leaving 6 bases unmatched. The DNA of the CDR3 is TGTGCCAGAAGCTTAAGAGCGGGAGAAGAAGAGACCCAGTACTTC. Amino acid sequence: CARSLRAGEEETQYF.

This clone was counted between two and nine times. This rearrangement joins TRBV5-1 to TRBJ1-3; no reliable D call. Germline CDR1 SGHRS, CDR2 YFSETQ. The CDR3 is 15 residues long. The V end lost 0 bases, the J end lost 1 base, and 8 bases lay between the germline ends. The CDR3 protein is CASSLDSGSGNTIYF. CDR3 in DNA: TGCGCCAGCAGCTTGGATTCGGGGTCTGGAAACACCATATATTTT.

For the CDR3, the DNA is TGTGCCAGCAGGTTTCGGGAGAGTAATGAGCAGTTCTTC. This sequence encodes CASRFRESNEQFF. This chain joins TRBV5-4 and TRBJ2-1, with a possible D match to TRBD2 (6 bases). Germline V lookup: CDR1 SGHNT, CDR2 YYREEE (reference sequence). The CDR3 length is 13 residues. Trimming took 5 bases from V and 7 from J, leaving 13 bases between them.

At least ten counts were recorded for this clone. The chain is built from TRBV6-4 and TRBJ2-1; 13 bases agree with TRBD2. CDR1 is MRHNA, CDR2 SNTAGT, per germline. V gave up 5 bases and J gave up 7 bases; unmatched junction bases: 2. The CDR3 has 14 amino acids. This chain's CDR3 is CASSLTSGGNEQFF. The CDR3 DNA reads as TGTGCCAGCAGTCTGACTAGCGGGGGGAATGAGCAGTTCTTC.

DNA of the CDR3: TGTGCCAGTAGTATAGGACAGGGGGCGCATCAGCCCCAGCATTTT. Its protein is CASSIGQGAHQPQHF. V and J are TRBV19 and TRBJ1-5; 10 bases are a match to TRBD1. The V gene's germline CDR1 is LNHDA and CDR2 SQIVND (reference sequence). V lost 1 base and J lost 5; bases outside the gene matches: 2. This CDR3 is 15 amino acids long.

V is TRBV7-6 and J is TRBJ1-1; D may be TRBD1 (5 bases). The V gene lost 6 bases and the J gene lost 1 base, with 12 bases spanning the gap. The germline gives CDR1 SGHVS, CDR2 FNYEAQ. This CDR3 comprises 14 residues. Here the CDR3 DNA reads TGTGCCAGCAGTCCTATAGGGGAGAACACTGAAGCTTTCTTT. Its protein product is CASSPIGENTEAFF.

The chain links TRBV5-8 to TRBJ1-1; D is ambiguous. Trimming stripped 0 bases from V and 7 bases from J, with 4 bases between. The CDR3 extends over 11 amino acids. Germline V gene data show CDR1 as SGHTS and CDR2 as YDEGEE. The CDR3: CASSLVGEAFF. In DNA form, the CDR3 reads TGTGCCAGCAGCTTGGTCGGTGAAGCTTTCTTT.

The chain employs TRBV5-1 and TRBJ2-1; 14 bases agree with TRBD2. Trimming at V came to 4 bases and at J to 8 bases, leaving 14 bases not matched to a gene. Germline V lookup: CDR1 SGHRS, CDR2 YFSETQ. This CDR3 comprises 18 residues. CDR3: CASSRGGTSGSLSYEQFF. The DNA for the CDR3 is TGCGCCAGCAGCCGAGGGGGGACTAGCGGGAGCCTTTCATATGAGCAGTTCTTC.

The V and J genes are TRBV2 and TRBJ1-3; D remains unclear. Germline V lookup: CDR1 SNHLY, CDR2 FYNNEI. The CDR3 is 13 amino acids. The V end was cut by 6 bases, the J end by 3 bases, with 9 bases between. The CDR3 DNA reads as TGTGCCAGCAGCGAATTTAGTGGAAACACCATATATTTT. The encoded protein is CASSEFSGNTIYF.

The chain joins TRBV7-3 to TRBJ1-1; no firm D call. The CDR3 runs 14 residues. Germline V CDR1 and CDR2: SGHTA, FQGTGA. Trimming removed 3 bases at V and 2 bases at J, with 10 bases between. The CDR3 sequence: CASSFGLLNTEAFF. Written as DNA, the CDR3 is TGTGCCAGCAGCTTTGGCTTACTAAACACTGAAGCTTTCTTT.

The chain is built from TRBV2 and TRBJ2-7; 9 positions agree with TRBD2. Germline V gene sequence: CDR1 SNHLY, CDR2 FYNNEI. The CDR3 covers 14 residues. After removal of 8 bases from V and 7 bases from J, the junction contained 12 bases not matched to a gene. Here the CDR3 reads CASGRGGGAREQYF. The CDR3 region has the DNA TGTGCCAGCGGGAGAGGCGGGGGGGCGCGGGAGCAGTACTTC.

The rearrangement uses TRBV28 and TRBJ1-4; D perhaps matches TRBD1 (5 bases). This CDR3 has 15 residues. CDR1 and CDR2 from the germline V gene are MDHEN and SYDVKM. Trimming cost V 5 bases and J 7 bases, with 17 bases left between them. In DNA form, the CDR3 reads TGTGCCAGCAGTCCTCGGACGCCTGACAGTGAAAAACTGTTTTTT. It yields the protein CASSPRTPDSEKLFF.

The genes are TRBV5-1 and TRBJ2-5; a possible D gene is TRBD1 (6 bases). V lost 4 bases and J 1 base, leaving 14 bases between the germline ends. Germline values: CDR1 SGHRS, CDR2 YFSETQ. The CDR3 contains 15 residues. This CDR3 is CASSLAGTSQETQYF. The CDR3 nucleotides are TGCGCCAGCAGCCTCGCAGGGACAAGCCAAGAGACCCAGTACTTC.

The rearrangement joins TRBV30 to TRBJ2-5, with TRBD1 matching 7 bases. With 5 bases clipped from V and 4 bases from J, the junction kept 16 bases outside the gene matches. The CDR3 is 16 residues long. CDR1 is GTSNPN, CDR2 SVGIG, per germline (reference sequence). CDR3 in DNA: TGTGCCTGGGGACCCTGGGACAGAGGTTATGTAGAGACCCAGTACTTC. Translating gives CAWGPWDRGYVETQYF. The full variable domain, in which reference TRBV30 and TRBJ2-5 provide the parts outside the CDR3, is SQTIHQWPATLVQPVGSPLSLECTVEGTSNPNLYWYRQAAGRGLQLLFYSVGIGQISSEVPQNLSASRPQDRQFILSSKKLLLSDSGFYLCAWGPWDRGYVETQYFGPGTRLLVL.

This clone occurred a few times. V is TRBV7-2 and J is TRBJ2-1, with D unclear. The germline CDR1 and CDR2 sequences are SGHTA and FQGNSA. The CDR3 covers 13 residues. Trimming stripped 4 bases from V and 4 bases from J, with 8 bases between. The CDR3 protein is CASSSYIYNEQFF. CDR3 nucleotides: TGTGCCAGCAGCTCTTACATATACAATGAGCAGTTCTTC.

The chain employs TRBV9 and TRBJ1-4; D is uncertain. Germline CDR1 reads SGDLS; CDR2 reads YYNGEE. The CDR3 has 13 amino acids. V gave up 0 bases and J gave up 8 bases, with 8 bases separating them. CDR3 loop: CASSVDTEEKLFF. CDR3 bases: TGTGCCAGCAGCGTAGACACAGAGGAAAAACTGTTTTTT. Supplemented by reference TRBV9 and TRBJ1-4, the full variable domain reads DSGVTQTPKHLITATGQRVTLRCSPRSGDLSVYWYQQSLDQGLQFLIQYYNGEERAKGNILERFSAQQFPDLHSELNLSSLELGDSALYFCASSVDTEEKLFFGSGTQLSVL.

The V call is TRBV6-6, the J call TRBJ1-1; TRBD1 matches at 7 bases. Germline values: CDR1 MNHNY, CDR2 SVGAGI (reference sequence). This CDR3 spans 12 amino acids. V gave up 5 bases and J gave up 7 bases; unmatched junction bases: 4. The CDR3 region is CASSVRDSEAFF. CDR3 DNA: TGTGCCAGCAGTGTGCGGGACAGTGAAGCTTTCTTT.

Only a few counts were recorded for this clone. The chain couples TRBV5-6 to TRBJ1-1; 7 nucleotides match TRBD1. The length of the CDR3 is 15 residues. Germline V gene lookup returns CDR1 SGHDT and CDR2 YYEEEE. V was pared by 3 bases and J by 1 base, with 6 bases of the junction left unmatched. The CDR3 region has the DNA TGTGCCAGCAGCTCAGAGACAGGGTCGAACACTGAAGCTTTCTTT. Translated: CASSSETGSNTEAFF.

The V gene is TRBV7-9, the J gene TRBJ2-5; 8 nucleotides agree with TRBD2. Looked up from germline, CDR1 is SEHNR and CDR2 is FQNEAQ (reference sequence). This CDR3 region has 16 residues. V lost 2 bases to trimming and J lost 5 bases; unmatched junction nucleotides: 10. CDR3 protein: CASSLWGSGKMETQYF. For the CDR3, the DNA is TGTGCCAGCAGCTTATGGGGTAGCGGGAAGATGGAGACCCAGTACTTC.

This clone was seen a few times. The chain recombines TRBV27 with TRBJ2-7, with D uncertain. From germline, CDR1 is MNHEY and CDR2 SMNVEV (reference sequence). The CDR3 has 13 amino acids. V gave up 5 bases and J gave up 3 bases, with 11 bases separating them. The CDR3 is CASSPTPIYEQYF. The CDR3 nucleotides read TGTGCCAGCAGTCCGACTCCAATCTACGAGCAGTACTTC.

This clone has just a few counts. The chain uses TRBV30 and TRBJ2-1; 8 positions agree with TRBD2. The CDR3 is made up of 14 amino acids. Germline lookup yields CDR1 GTSNPN and CDR2 SVGIG (reference sequence). The V and J ends lost 3 bases and 4 bases, in that order; junction bases with no gene match: 5. The CDR3 spells CAWSRGGGYNEQFF. The CDR3 coding sequence is TGTGCCTGGAGCCGGGGGGGCGGATACAATGAGCAGTTCTTC.

J is TRBJ2-7 and V is TRBV6-1, with 10 bases aligning to TRBD2. V gave up 2 bases and J gave up 4 bases; unmatched junction bases: 5. The CDR3 has 15 amino acids. Germline V gene sequence: CDR1 MNHNS, CDR2 SASEGT. The CDR3 nucleotides are TGTGCCAGCAGTGAAATCACTAGCGGGGCGTACGAGCAGTACTTC. This encodes CASSEITSGAYEQYF.

This clone has a handful of counts. The J gene is TRBJ1-1, the V gene TRBV6-1; D is possibly TRBD1 (5 bases). The germline V gene has CDR1 MNHNS and CDR2 SASEGT. The length of the CDR3 is 14 residues. V shed 8 bases and J shed 1 base, with 14 bases lying between them. The CDR3 region has the DNA TGTGCCAGCCTGAGGGGAGGGGCGAACACTGAAGCTTTCTTT. This encodes CASLRGGANTEAFF.

This clone was picked up a small number of times. The chain uses TRBV27 and TRBJ2-1; D possibly corresponds to TRBD1 (6 bases). V shed 2 bases and J shed 9 bases, with 14 bases lying between them. This CDR3 has 14 amino acids. In germline, CDR1 is MNHEY, CDR2 SMNVEV (reference sequence). The CDR3 spells CASSLRALGGEQFF. In nucleotides, the CDR3 is TGTGCCAGCAGTTTAAGGGCCCTAGGGGGTGAGCAGTTCTTC.

In this sample, this clone turned up a few times. The CDR3 does not end in the conserved phenylalanine or tryptophan, so this is likely a read error. The DNA is omitted, as the CDR3 cannot be located on it reliably, and the CDR3 follows TCRdb's listing. The chain employs TRBV6-1 and TRBJ1-1. The CDR3 has 16 amino acids, counting both end residues. Germline values: CDR1 MNHNS, CDR2 SASEGT. The CDR3 loop is CASSDDPFGGAFSPFL.